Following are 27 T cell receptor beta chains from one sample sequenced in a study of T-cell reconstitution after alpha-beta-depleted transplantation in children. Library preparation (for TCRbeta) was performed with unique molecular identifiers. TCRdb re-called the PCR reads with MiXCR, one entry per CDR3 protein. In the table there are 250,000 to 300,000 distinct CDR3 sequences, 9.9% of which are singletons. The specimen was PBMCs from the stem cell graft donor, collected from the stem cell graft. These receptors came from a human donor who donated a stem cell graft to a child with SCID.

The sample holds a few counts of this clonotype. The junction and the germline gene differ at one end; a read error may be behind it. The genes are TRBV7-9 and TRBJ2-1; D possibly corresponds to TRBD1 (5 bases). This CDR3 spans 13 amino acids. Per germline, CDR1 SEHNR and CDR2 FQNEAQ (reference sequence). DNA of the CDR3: TGTGCCAGCCGCTTGACGACAGACAATGAGCAGTTCTTC. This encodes CASRLTTDNEQFF.

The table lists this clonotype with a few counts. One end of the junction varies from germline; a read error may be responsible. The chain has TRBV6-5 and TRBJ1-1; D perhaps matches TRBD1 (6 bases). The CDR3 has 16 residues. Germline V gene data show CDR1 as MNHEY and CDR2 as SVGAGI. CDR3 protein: CASSSKQGWVKTEAFF. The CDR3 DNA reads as TGTGCCAGCAGTTCCAAACAGGGATGGGTGAAGACTGAAGCTTTCTTT.

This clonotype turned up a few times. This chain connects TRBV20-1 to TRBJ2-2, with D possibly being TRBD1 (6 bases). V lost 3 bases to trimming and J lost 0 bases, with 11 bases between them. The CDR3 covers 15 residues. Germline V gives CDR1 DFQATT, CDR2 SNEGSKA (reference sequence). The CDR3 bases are TGCAGTGCTAGGACAGGAGTTGCGAACACCGGGGAGCTGTTTTTT. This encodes CSARTGVANTGELFF.

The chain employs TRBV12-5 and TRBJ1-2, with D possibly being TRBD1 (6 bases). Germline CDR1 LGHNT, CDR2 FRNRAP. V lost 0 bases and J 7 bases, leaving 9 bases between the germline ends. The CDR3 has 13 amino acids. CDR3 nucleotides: TGTGCTAGTGGTTTGGTGGGGGCAGGTGGCTACACCTTC. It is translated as CASGLVGAGGYTF.

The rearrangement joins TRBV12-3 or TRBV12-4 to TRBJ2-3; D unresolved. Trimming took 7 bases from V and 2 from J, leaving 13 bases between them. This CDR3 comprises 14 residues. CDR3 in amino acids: CASTNKVITDTQYF. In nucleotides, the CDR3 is TGTGCCAGCACTAATAAGGTGATCACAGATACGCAGTATTTT.

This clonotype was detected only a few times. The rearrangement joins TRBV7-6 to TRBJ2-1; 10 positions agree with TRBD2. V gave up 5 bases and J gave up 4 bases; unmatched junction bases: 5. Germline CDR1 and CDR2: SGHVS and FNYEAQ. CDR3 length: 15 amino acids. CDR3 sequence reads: CASSQSGGEYNEQFF. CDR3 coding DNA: TGTGCCAGCAGCCAAAGCGGGGGGGAATACAATGAGCAGTTCTTC.

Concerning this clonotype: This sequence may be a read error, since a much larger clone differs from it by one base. CDR3 DNA sequence: TGCAGCGTTGGACAGATTTCCACAGATTCGCAGTATTTT. This encodes CSVGQISTDSQYF. This sequence joins TRBV29-1 and TRBJ2-3, with D possibly TRBD1 on 5 matching bases. The germline V gene has CDR1 SQVTM and CDR2 ANQGSEA. This CDR3 is 13 amino acids long.

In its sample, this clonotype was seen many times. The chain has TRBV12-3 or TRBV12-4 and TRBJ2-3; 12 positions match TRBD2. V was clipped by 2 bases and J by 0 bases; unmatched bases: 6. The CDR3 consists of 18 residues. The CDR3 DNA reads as TGTGCCAGCAGTTTATTGGCTAGCGGGGGGGCTAGCACAGATACGCAGTATTTT. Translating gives CASSLLASGGASTDTQYF.

Written as DNA, the CDR3 is TGCAGTGCCCAGTACGGGACACTCGGAACTGAAGCTTTCTTT. This encodes CSAQYGTLGTEAFF. This chain uses TRBV20-1 with TRBJ1-1, with a weak D call TRBD1 (6 bases). This CDR3 region has 14 residues. V was trimmed by 6 bases and J by 5 bases, leaving 19 bases between them. From germline, CDR1 is DFQATT and CDR2 SNEGSKA (reference sequence).

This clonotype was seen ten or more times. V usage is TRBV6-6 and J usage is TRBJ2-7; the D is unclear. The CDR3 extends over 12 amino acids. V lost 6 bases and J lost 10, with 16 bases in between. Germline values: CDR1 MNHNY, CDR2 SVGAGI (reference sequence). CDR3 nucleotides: TGTGCCAGCAGCCCATTGATAGTTTCTCAGTACTTC. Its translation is CASSPLIVSQYF.

The CDR3 sequence: CASSLDPAGGDTDTQYF. As DNA, the CDR3 is TGTGCCAGCAGCTTAGACCCCGCAGGGGGCGACACAGATACGCAGTATTTT. The chain is built from TRBV7-9 and TRBJ2-3; TRBD1 aligns across 8 bases. The CDR3 totals 17 residues. V shed 1 base and J 2 bases; nucleotides not matched to a gene: 8. Looked up from germline, CDR1 is SEHNR and CDR2 is FQNEAQ (reference sequence). The variable domain in full, completed from reference TRBV7-9 and TRBJ2-3, reads DTGVSQNPRHKITKRGQNVTFRCDPISEHNRLYWYRQTLGQGPEFLTYFQNEAQLEKSRLLSDRFSAERPKGSFSTLEIQRTEQGDSAMYLCASSLDPAGGDTDTQYFGPGTRLTVL.

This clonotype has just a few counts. CDR3 DNA sequence: TGTGCCAGCAGCCCGTTTGTGGGAGAGGCTGAAGCTTTCTTT. Translation gives CASSPFVGEAEAFF. The chain couples TRBV4-2 to TRBJ1-1; D unresolved. The CDR3 covers 14 residues. Germline values: CDR1 LGHNA, CDR2 YNFKEQ. Trimming removed 4 bases at V and 6 bases at J, with 15 bases between.

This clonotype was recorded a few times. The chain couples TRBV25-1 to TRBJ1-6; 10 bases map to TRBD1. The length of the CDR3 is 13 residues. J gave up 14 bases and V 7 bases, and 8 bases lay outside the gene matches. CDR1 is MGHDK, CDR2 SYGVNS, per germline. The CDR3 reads CASTRGTGVSLHF. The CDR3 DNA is TGTGCCAGCACTAGAGGGACAGGGGTCTCCCTCCACTTT.

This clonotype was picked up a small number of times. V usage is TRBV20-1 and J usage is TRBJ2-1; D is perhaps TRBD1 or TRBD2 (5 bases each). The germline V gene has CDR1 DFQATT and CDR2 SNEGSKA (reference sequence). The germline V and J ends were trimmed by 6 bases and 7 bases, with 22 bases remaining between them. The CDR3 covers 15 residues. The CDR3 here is CSAPRDSRAGNEQFF. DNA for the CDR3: TGCAGTGCCCCTCGGGATAGCAGGGCCGGGAATGAGCAGTTCTTC.

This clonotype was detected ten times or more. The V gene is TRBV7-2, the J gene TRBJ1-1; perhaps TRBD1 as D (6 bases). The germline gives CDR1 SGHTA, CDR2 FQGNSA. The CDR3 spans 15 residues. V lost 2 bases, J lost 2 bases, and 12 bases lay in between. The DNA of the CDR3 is TGTGCCAGCAGCTTAACCGGGACACAAAACACTGAAGCTTTCTTT. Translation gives CASSLTGTQNTEAFF.

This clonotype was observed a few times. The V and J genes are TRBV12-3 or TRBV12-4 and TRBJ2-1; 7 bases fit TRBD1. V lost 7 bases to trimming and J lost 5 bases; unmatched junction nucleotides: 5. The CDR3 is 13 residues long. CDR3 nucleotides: TGTGCCAGCACAGGACAGGCGAACAATGAGCAGTTCTTC. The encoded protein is CASTGQANNEQFF.

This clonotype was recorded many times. CDR3 coding DNA: TGCAGTGCAAACCGGGACAGGGGAGAGACCCAGTACTTC. The encoded protein is CSANRDRGETQYF. The chain is built from TRBV20-1 and TRBJ2-5, with 10 bases matching TRBD1. Germline lookup yields CDR1 DFQATT and CDR2 SNEGSKA (reference sequence). CDR3 length equals 13 residues. The ends lost 6 bases at V and 4 bases at J; junction bases unmatched: 5.

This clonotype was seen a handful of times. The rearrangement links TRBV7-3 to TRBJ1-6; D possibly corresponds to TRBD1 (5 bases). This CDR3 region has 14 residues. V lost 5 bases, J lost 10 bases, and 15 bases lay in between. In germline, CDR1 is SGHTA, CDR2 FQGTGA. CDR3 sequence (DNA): TGTGCCAGCAGCCAGGGACCGGACGAATCACCCCTCCACTTT. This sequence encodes CASSQGPDESPLHF.

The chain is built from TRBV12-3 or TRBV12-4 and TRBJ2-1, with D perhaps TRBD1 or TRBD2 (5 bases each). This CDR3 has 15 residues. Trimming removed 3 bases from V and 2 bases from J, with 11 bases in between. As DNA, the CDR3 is TGTGCCAGCAGTTTTAGAGAGGGGACCTACAATGAGCAGTTCTTC. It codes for CASSFREGTYNEQFF.

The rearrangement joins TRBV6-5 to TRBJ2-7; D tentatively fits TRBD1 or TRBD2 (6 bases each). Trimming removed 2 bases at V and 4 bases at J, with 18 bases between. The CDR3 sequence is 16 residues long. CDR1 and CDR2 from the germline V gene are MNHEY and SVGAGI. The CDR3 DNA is TGTGCCAGCAGTTACCCAAGGACAGTGCGGGGATACGAGCAGTACTTC. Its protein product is CASSYPRTVRGYEQYF.

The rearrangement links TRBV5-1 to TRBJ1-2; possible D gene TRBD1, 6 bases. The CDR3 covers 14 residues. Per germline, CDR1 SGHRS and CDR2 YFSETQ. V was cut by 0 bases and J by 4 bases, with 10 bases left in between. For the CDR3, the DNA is TGCGCCAGCAGCTTGGACAGGGATTCCTATGGCTACACCTTC. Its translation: CASSLDRDSYGYTF.

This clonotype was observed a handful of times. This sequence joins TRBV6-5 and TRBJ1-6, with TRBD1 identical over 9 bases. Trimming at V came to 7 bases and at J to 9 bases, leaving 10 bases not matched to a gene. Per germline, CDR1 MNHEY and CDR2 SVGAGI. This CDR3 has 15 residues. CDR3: CASIRLGQGGSPLHF. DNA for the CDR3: TGTGCCAGCATACGACTGGGACAGGGTGGTTCACCCCTCCACTTT.

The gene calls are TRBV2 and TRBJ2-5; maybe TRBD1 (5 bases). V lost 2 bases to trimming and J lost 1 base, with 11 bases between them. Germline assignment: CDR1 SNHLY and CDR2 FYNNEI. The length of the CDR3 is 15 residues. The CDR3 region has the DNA TGTGCCAGCAGTGAAATTGGACAATTCCAAGAGACCCAGTACTTC. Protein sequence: CASSEIGQFQETQYF.

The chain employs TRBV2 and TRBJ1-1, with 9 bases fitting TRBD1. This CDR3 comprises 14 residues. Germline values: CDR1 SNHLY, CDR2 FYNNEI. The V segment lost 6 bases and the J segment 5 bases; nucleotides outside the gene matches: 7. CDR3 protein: CASSQRTGETEAFF. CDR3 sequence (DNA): TGTGCCAGCAGCCAAAGGACAGGGGAGACTGAAGCTTTCTTT.

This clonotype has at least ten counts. The DNA for the CDR3 is TGTGCCAGCAGTCAAACGGGGCAAACCAACTATGGCTACACCTTC. It yields the protein CASSQTGQTNYGYTF. The rearrangement joins TRBV6-1 to TRBJ1-2; a weak D match, TRBD1 (5 bases). V dropped 5 bases and J dropped 2 bases, with 15 bases sitting between them. Germline V gene lookup returns CDR1 MNHNS and CDR2 SASEGT. CDR3 length: 15 residues.

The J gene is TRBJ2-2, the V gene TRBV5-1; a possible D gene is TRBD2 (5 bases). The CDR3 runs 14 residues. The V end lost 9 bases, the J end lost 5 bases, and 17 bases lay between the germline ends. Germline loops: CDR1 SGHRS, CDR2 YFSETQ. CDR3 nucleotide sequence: TGCGCCACGGCATTCCGGACGGGGACCGGGGAGCTGTTTTTT. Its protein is CATAFRTGTGELFF.

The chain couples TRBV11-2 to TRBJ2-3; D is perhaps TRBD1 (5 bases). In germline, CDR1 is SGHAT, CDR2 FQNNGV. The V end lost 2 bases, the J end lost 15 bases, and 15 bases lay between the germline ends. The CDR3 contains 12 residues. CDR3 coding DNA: TGTGCCAGCAGCTTACCCCCGGCAGGGCAATATTTT. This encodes CASSLPPAGQYF.